This entry is about one TCR beta chain. Its antigen has not been determined. No much larger clone exists at a distance of one base, and base qualities are not known. The entry originates in a study of cytomegalovirus exposure and HLA in healthy donors (dated by TCRdb to about 2017). Study-wide context: According to an earlier analysis of several hundred of the donors, 200 million or so T cells yielded over 90 million unique TCR beta sequences and about 300 Gb of sequence data. An early release covering just under 650 HLA-typed donors comprised roughly 300 gigabases of sequencing data and 65 million to 100 million unique TCR sequences. Of the roughly 390 genotyped donors, 65% to 90% fell in the genetic ancestry cluster associated with self-reported Caucasian donors. The study aimed to test whether cataloging public T cell receptors could reveal signatures of past pathogen exposure. The T cell repertoires of around 670 subjects were profiled by immunosequencing and related to cytomegalovirus serostatus. Along with the approximately 650-subject first cohort, a separate validation cohort of over a hundred different subjects was used. To predict cytomegalovirus infection status, the study brought together high-throughput TCR immunosequencing, statistical association of individual TCRs with disease status, and machine learning. To study patterns of TCR occurrence, a later analysis re-analyzed previously published TCR beta repertoires from just over 650 donors and added high-resolution HLA genotyping. In the later analysis, no new phenotypic data were used to find candidate immune exposures; instead, reliance was placed on TCR beta sequences and their occurrence across donors. To decide whether each TCR beta V gene segment behaved as functional or pseudogenic, an earlier analysis of approximately 620 of the donors relied on high-throughput TCR beta sequencing. Alongside the repertoire data, information on donor age, sex, ethnicity and CMV serostatus was compiled. A later genetic analysis used genome-wide SNP genotypes for about three fifths of the 666 donors, treating that subset as a discovery cohort. Every repertoire in the discovery cohort had been generated on one and the same sequencing platform. HLA typing covered class I and class II loci at four-digit resolution. Typing coverage differed by locus: A, B, C, DRB1 and DQB1 were typed in roughly 620-630 donors, DQA1 in roughly 510, DPA1 in around 600, and DPB1 in 450 to 490. Because of strong linkage in the cohort, roughly five DR-DQ haplotypes were treated as single units for association and clustering. Among some 410 genotyped donors of the cohort, an average of approximately 200,000 unique TCR beta nucleotide sequences was sequenced per donor, of which about 18% were non-productive. Overall study results and their limits: This cohort had only TCR beta chains sequenced, and the lack of alpha or paired-chain data limited which features could be detected. Because HLA typing was unavailable for some donors at each locus, only the typed subset was used in association tests. It was suggested by the authors that the approach could potentially be generalized to other disease states and immunological phenotypes. Because the 87-base-pair reads could not distinguish some IMGT-functional V segments, including TRBV6-2 and TRBV6-3, those segments were excluded. While some public TCRs were present in many individuals, most TCR sequences turned up only very rarely across donors. In a later analysis, several top co-occurrence clusters were reported to appear linked to parvovirus B19, influenza, CMV and Epstein-Barr virus. According to a later analysis, most CMV-associated TCR beta chains appeared to be HLA-restricted, and the HLA associations seemed to be driven largely by CMV exposure. A further reported finding was that TCR beta sequences accurately predicted the HLA-A and HLA-B alleles for most subjects in the first cohort. In the study, 150 to 200 TCR beta chains were listed as associated with cytomegalovirus. The classifier was reported to diagnose cytomegalovirus status with high specificity and sensitivity in both the original cohort and the validation cohort. In an earlier analysis of 587 of the donors, most TCR beta V segments appeared in productive rearrangements about 87% or about 30% of the time, broadly matching IMGT annotations. At a false discovery rate of 0.05, a later analysis linked some 18,000 TCR beta sequences to specific HLA alleles. A later genetic analysis reported fewer N-insertions in productive TCRs among donors in an Asian-associated ancestry cluster than the approximately 670-donor mean. Three of the identified cytomegalovirus-associated TCR beta chains were confirmed in vitro to be specific for cytomegalovirus antigens. Immune exposure information for the cohort was limited to CMV serostatus. Because counts were too low, 15 to 20 rarely observed V segments, including chromosome 9 orphons, were left out of the earlier analysis of some 600 of the donors. Correlated functional status among segregating V segments might be attributable to linkage disequilibrium, but an unknown experimental factor could not be ruled out. Compared with equally common non-associated chains, HLA-associated TCR beta chains in a later analysis were more clonally expanded and had lower generation probabilities. Presence/absence analyses assumed roughly uniform sequencing depth across donors, an assumption that may not hold. In a later analysis, TCR association rates were found to vary across HLA loci, with the most associated TCRs seen for DRB1 alleles and the fewest for HLA-C alleles. A cluster of highly shared sequence variants was judged likely to represent a technical artifact of the sequencing pipeline. Assigning TCR associations to individual alleles was difficult when HLA alleles, especially DR and DQ, strongly co-occurred. A later genetic analysis associated a missense DCLRE1C variant with V-gene and J-gene trimming of TCR beta chains, and an independent cohort replicated the association.

The CDR3 numbers 13 residues from cysteine through phenylalanine. Only the CDR3 DNA stays, 39 bases, in frame from base 1. CDR1 MDHEN and CDR2 SYDVKM are derived from the germline V gene. A distance of 12 bases separates the germline ends of V and J, which lose 3 bases and 6 bases respectively. The method behind the library was the immunoSEQ multiplex PCR assay. For the multiplex PCR, a mixture combining 60 forward primers for TCR Vbeta segments and 13 reverse primers for TCR Jbeta segments was used. A multiplex PCR assay on genomic DNA amplified the CDR3 region of rearranged TCR beta genes. On the Illumina HiSeq System, the amplified TCR beta libraries were sequenced as 87-base-pair reads. For the original study's pipeline: In a later analysis, roughly 80 million unique TCR beta chains were counted across the roughly 610 repertoires, and some 10 million of these chains were shared by at least two donors. Raw reads were error-corrected and collapsed into unique sequences by a nearest-neighbor algorithm in which closely related sequences were merged to remove PCR and sequencing errors. V, D and J gene segments were assigned by aligning CDR3 sequences to IMGT reference sequences. For a sequence to be retained, a match of at least six nucleotides was required to both a V gene segment and a J gene segment. Rearrangements were classified as productive when the CDR3 lacked stop codons and remained in frame with V and J, and all other rearrangements were classified as non-productive. Following IMGT convention, CDR3 was defined as the stretch from the second conserved V-encoded cysteine up to the conserved J-encoded phenylalanine. The earlier analysis of some 600 of the donors excluded sequences that lacked an unambiguous match to a single V gene segment. An earlier analysis of some 610 of the donors called V segments functional above 56.7% productive rearrangements and segregating when the between-donor standard deviation exceeded 5%. A statistical classification framework was developed to diagnose cytomegalovirus status using the catalog of TCR beta chain sequences. In a later analysis, TCR nucleotide sequences were compared against IMGT/GENE-DB human TR gene sequences so that V and J genes could be assigned. The TCRdist pipeline was used in a later analysis to assign CDR3 sequences and most-parsimonious VDJ recombination scenarios. In a later analysis, every TCR beta chain was defined by the combination of its CDR3 amino acid sequence and its V-gene family, and reads without a unique V-gene family were dropped. A later analysis removed 500 to 600 highly shared, low-generation-probability nucleotide sequences to deal with suspected cross-contamination and a sequencing artifact. For each public chain, a later analysis derived a clonal expansion index from normalized ranks of inferred template counts within each repertoire. Generation probabilities in a later analysis came from a VDJ recombination model fitted to out-of-frame rearrangements, and those results were checked against IGoR. Hypergeometric tests were used in a later analysis to score TCR-TCR, TCR-HLA and TCR-CMV co-occurrence, with a repertoire-size bias correction applied to the TCR pairs. A later analysis estimated false discovery rates by permuting HLA or CMV assignments 20 times. A later analysis grouped co-occurring TCRs with DBSCAN, adding TCRdist sequence similarity when clustering within HLA-allele-positive subsets. Repertoires with fewer than 30,000 or more than 120,000 public chains, plus five repertoires with anomalous nucleotide sharing, were excluded from co-occurrence clustering. TCRdb obtained this table from immuneACCESS and retained in-frame rearrangements with V and J assigned. These tables miss some clones; where compared with another copy, unresolved V genes account for less than half of the shortfall, and the remainder is unexplained. V, J and clone size reflect that table, while D and trimming were determined from the DNA. This sample is represented by 150,000 to 200,000 clones; under 80% of them were singletons. Of the sample, 2.5% to 3.5% falls within the top ten clones.

In total, just over 650 healthy bone marrow donors made up the cohort. All cohort members were sampled while nominally healthy, although unrecorded immune exposures were likely present. The donor was CMV seronegative and belonged to the group of over 350 seronegative cohort members. A peripheral blood sample was provided by each donor, and peripheral blood mononuclear cells were used for TCR beta sequencing. The Qiagen DNeasy Blood Extraction Kit was used to extract genomic DNA from the blood cell samples. This clonotype originated in a female donor in good health and CMV-seronegative. Sequences were obtained from PBMCs. Here the chain combines TRBV28 and TRBJ2-7; the D gene remains uncertain. The sequenced DNA: TGTGCCAGCAGTTTGGCCCAGGTGCCCGAGCAGTACTTC. It is translated as CASSLAQVPEQYF.